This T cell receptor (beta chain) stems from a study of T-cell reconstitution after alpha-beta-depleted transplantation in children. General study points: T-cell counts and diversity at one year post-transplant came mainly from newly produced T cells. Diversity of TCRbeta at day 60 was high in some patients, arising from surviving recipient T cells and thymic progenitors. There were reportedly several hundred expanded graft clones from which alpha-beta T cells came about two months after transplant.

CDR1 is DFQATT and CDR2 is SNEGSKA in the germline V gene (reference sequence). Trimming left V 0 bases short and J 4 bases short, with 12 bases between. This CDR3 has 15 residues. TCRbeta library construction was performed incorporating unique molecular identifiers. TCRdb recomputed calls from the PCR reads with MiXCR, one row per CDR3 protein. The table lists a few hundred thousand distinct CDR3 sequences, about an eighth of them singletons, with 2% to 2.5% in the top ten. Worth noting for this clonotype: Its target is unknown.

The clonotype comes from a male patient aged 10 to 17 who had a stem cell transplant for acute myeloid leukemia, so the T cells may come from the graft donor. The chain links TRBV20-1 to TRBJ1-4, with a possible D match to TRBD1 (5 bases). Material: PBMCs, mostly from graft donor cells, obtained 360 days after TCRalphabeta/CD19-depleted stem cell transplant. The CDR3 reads CSARDLRQLNEKLFF. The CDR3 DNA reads TGCAGTGCTAGAGATCTAAGACAGCTTAATGAAAAACTGTTTTTT.